The 7 T cell receptor beta chains below come from one sample, sequenced in a study of blood T cell repertoires in COVID-19. The method was immunoSEQ multiplex PCR; TCRdb's version includes in-frame clones alone and lacks a portion of them. There are 240,000 or so clones in the sample; approximately 90% occur only once, and about 9.3% lies in the top ten. Sequenced input: PBMCs or T cells enriched from blood (not recorded which). Receptors originate from a middle-aged man who had recovered from COVID-19.

The V gene is TRBV12-5, the J gene TRBJ1-2, with D unclear. From germline, CDR1 is LGHNT and CDR2 FRNRAP. V lost 1 base to trimming and J lost 4 bases, with 19 bases between them. The CDR3 consists of 17 residues. The CDR3 sequence is CASGLAVASGQSYGYTF. CDR3 coding DNA: TGTGCTAGTGGTTTGGCCGTCGCGAGCGGTCAAAGCTATGGCTACACCTTC.

The J gene is TRBJ1-1, the V gene TRBV7-6; 8 bases are shared with TRBD1. The CDR3 is 15 amino acids. With V trimmed by 5 bases and J by 5 bases, 10 bases remained unmatched. CDR1 is SGHVS, CDR2 FNYEAQ, per germline. CDR3: CASSKRQGRSTEAFF. The DNA of the CDR3 is TGTGCCAGCAGCAAACGACAGGGGAGGTCGACTGAAGCTTTCTTT.

The V gene is TRBV4-2, the J gene TRBJ2-7; TRBD2 aligns across 9 bases. There are 15 residues in the CDR3. Germline V lookup: CDR1 LGHNA, CDR2 YNFKEQ. Trimming at V came to 1 base and at J to 4 bases, leaving 5 bases not matched to a gene. The CDR3 bases are TGTGCCAGCAGCCAAGCTGGTAGCGGGAGTTACGAGCAGTACTTC. This encodes CASSQAGSGSYEQYF.

This clone was seen once. This chain joins TRBV12-5 and TRBJ2-1; perhaps TRBD1 as D (6 bases). Germline CDR1 reads LGHNT; CDR2 reads FRNRAP. There are 16 residues in the CDR3. Trimming removed 1 base at V and 1 base at J, with 11 bases between. The CDR3 coding sequence is TGTGCTAGTGGTTTGGATAGCAGGGGATCCTACAATGAGCAGTTCTTC. Protein: CASGLDSRGSYNEQFF.

The chain is built from TRBV11-3 and TRBJ2-7; the D gene is possibly TRBD2 (5 bases). Germline CDR1 SGHNT, CDR2 YENEEA. The length of the CDR3 is 13 residues. Trimming took 8 bases from V and 2 from J, leaving 13 bases between them. DNA for the CDR3: TGTGCCAGCCAAGGAGGATCCCCCTACGAGCAGTACTTC. Its protein is CASQGGSPYEQYF.

The J gene is TRBJ2-7, the V gene TRBV29-1; 8 bases align to TRBD2. Trimming at V came to 1 base and at J to 0 bases, leaving 8 bases not matched to a gene. In germline, CDR1 is SQVTM, CDR2 ANQGSEA. CDR3 length equals 16 residues. In DNA, the CDR3 is TGCAGCGTTGAAGCCGAGAGCGGGGGTAGCTCCTACGAGCAGTACTTC. Its protein product is CSVEAESGGSSYEQYF.

V is TRBV4-3 and J is TRBJ2-7; a weak D match, TRBD2 (6 bases). Germline V lookup: CDR1 LGHNA, CDR2 YSLEER. The V end lost 1 base, the J end lost 4 bases, and 17 bases lay between the germline ends. The CDR3 contains 16 residues. In nucleotides, the CDR3 is TGCGCCAGCAGCCAAGCATGGGCGGAGGGGAAGTACGAGCAGTACTTC. Encoded protein: CASSQAWAEGKYEQYF.